These 10 T cell receptor beta chains came from one sample sequenced in a study of T-cell reconstitution after alpha-beta-depleted transplantation in children. As it was prepared, the TCRbeta library received unique molecular identifiers. TCRdb reanalysed the PCR reads using MiXCR and keeps one entry per CDR3 protein. Of approximately 70,000 distinct CDR3 sequences listed, approximately 5% were seen once; the top ten hold about 20%. The input for sequencing was PBMCs, mostly from graft donor cells, taken 180 days after TCRalphabeta/CD19-depleted stem cell transplant. The receptors come from a boy under two years old who had a stem cell transplant for acute myeloid leukemia, so the T cells may come from the graft donor.

This clonotype was seen many times. The chain employs TRBV12-3 or TRBV12-4 and TRBJ2-3; TRBD2 is a possible D gene (5 bases). V lost 1 base and J lost 2, with 7 bases in between. The CDR3 spans 14 residues. CDR3 sequence: CASSLGRYTDTQYF. CDR3 nucleotide sequence: TGTGCCAGCAGTTTAGGGAGGTACACAGATACGCAGTATTTT.

This clonotype was detected ten times or more. The J gene is TRBJ2-3, the V gene TRBV20-1; D is tentatively TRBD1 or TRBD2 (5 bases each). The CDR3 consists of 13 residues. Germline CDR1 reads DFQATT; CDR2 reads SNEGSKA (reference sequence). V lost 3 bases, J lost 3 bases, and 10 bases lay in between. CDR3 in amino acids: CSARGVGTDTQYF. Here the CDR3 DNA reads TGCAGTGCTAGGGGGGTAGGGACAGATACGCAGTATTTT.

This clonotype was seen a single time. The V call is TRBV28, the J call TRBJ2-1; D gene unclear. Trimming removed 10 bases from V and 7 bases from J, with 14 bases in between. Looked up from germline, CDR1 is MDHEN and CDR2 is SYDVKM. The length of the CDR3 is 12 residues. CDR3 nucleotides: TGTGCCATGAGCCTCGGGCAGAATGAGCAGTTCTTC. It is translated as CAMSLGQNEQFF. The whole variable domain, filled in from reference TRBV28 and TRBJ2-1, reads DVKVTQSSRYLVKRTGEKVFLECVQDMDHENMFWYRQDPGLGLRLIYFSYDVKMKEKGDIPEGYSVSREKKERFSLILESASTNQTSMYLCAMSLGQNEQFFGPGTRLTVL.

This clonotype was counted many times. The chain combines TRBV13 with TRBJ1-1; TRBD1 aligns across 7 bases. The V segment lost 5 bases and the J segment 0 bases; nucleotides outside the gene matches: 15. The CDR3 runs to 18 residues. CDR1 and CDR2 (germline): PRHDT, FYEKMQ (reference sequence). The CDR3 protein is CASSPLDRVANMNTEAFF. As DNA, the CDR3 is TGTGCCAGCAGCCCACTAGACAGGGTGGCGAATATGAACACTGAAGCTTTCTTT. Full variable domain (rest looked up from reference TRBV13 and TRBJ1-1): AAGVIQSPRHLIKEKRETATLKCYPIPRHDTVYWYQQGPGQDPQFLISFYEKMQSDKGSIPDRFSAQQFSDYHSELNMSSLELGDSALYFCASSPLDRVANMNTEAFFGQGTRLTVV.

This clonotype was seen at least ten times. This chain links TRBV4-3 with TRBJ2-1; TRBD2 matches at 12 bases. CDR1 and CDR2 from the germline V gene are LGHNA and YSLEER. The V gene end was trimmed by 3 bases and the J gene end by 4 bases; junction bases not matched to a gene: 4. The length of the CDR3 is 16 residues. The CDR3: CASSQTSGGLYNEQFF. CDR3 nucleotides: TGCGCCAGCAGCCAGACTAGCGGGGGCCTATACAATGAGCAGTTCTTC.

This clonotype has a count of ten or more. The V and J genes are TRBV5-1 and TRBJ1-2; 7 bases are shared with TRBD1. The V and J ends lost 4 bases and 3 bases, in that order; junction bases with no gene match: 3. The germline CDR1 and CDR2 sequences are SGHRS and YFSETQ. The CDR3 loop spans 13 amino acids. The CDR3 DNA reads as TGCGCCAGCAGCGTCGACAGGGACTATGGCTACACCTTC. This codes for CASSVDRDYGYTF.

This clonotype was seen ten or more times. This chain links TRBV29-1 with TRBJ1-1; D remains ambiguous. This CDR3 spans 11 amino acids. Deletions cut 4 bases from V and 0 bases from J, with 3 bases between. The germline V gene has CDR1 SQVTM and CDR2 ANQGSEA. The CDR3 nucleotides read TGCAGCGTTGTCATGAACACTGAAGCTTTCTTT. It encodes CSVVMNTEAFF.

The table lists this clonotype with many counts. The chain uses TRBV7-9 and TRBJ2-3; maybe TRBD1 (5 bases). The CDR3 length is 15 residues. Germline V gene data show CDR1 as SEHNR and CDR2 as FQNEAQ (reference sequence). The germline V and J ends were trimmed by 1 base and 5 bases, with 13 bases remaining between them. CDR3 DNA sequence: TGTGCCAGCAGCTTAGTGCTGGGGCATCAAGATACGCAGTATTTT. This encodes CASSLVLGHQDTQYF.

This clonotype appeared many times. V gene TRBV28 combines with J gene TRBJ2-5; no firm D call. Trimming left V 6 bases short and J 2 bases short, with 19 bases between. The germline gives CDR1 MDHEN, CDR2 SYDVKM. The CDR3 runs 16 residues. As DNA, the CDR3 is TGTGCCAGCAGCCACGCCGTAGGAGTACAACAAGAGACCCAGTACTTC. This codes for CASSHAVGVQQETQYF. Variable domain in full (rest from reference TRBV28 and TRBJ2-5): DVKVTQSSRYLVKRTGEKVFLECVQDMDHENMFWYRQDPGLGLRLIYFSYDVKMKEKGDIPEGYSVSREKKERFSLILESASTNQTSMYLCASSHAVGVQQETQYFGPGTRLLVL.

This clonotype has a count of ten or more. The chain couples TRBV7-8 to TRBJ2-3, with 7 bases identical to TRBD2. CDR1 is SGHVS, CDR2 FQNEAQ, per germline. Germline trimming cut 0 bases from V and 4 bases from J; bases unmatched to any gene: 7. This CDR3 comprises 16 residues. CDR3: CASSLAEPGGADTQYF. The CDR3 nucleotides are TGTGCCAGCAGCTTAGCCGAGCCGGGGGGAGCAGATACGCAGTATTTT.